This T cell receptor beta chain appears in the sequencing data of a study of cytomegalovirus exposure and HLA in healthy donors. PCR was performed using 60 Vbeta and 13 Jbeta primers. Using immunoSEQ multiplex PCR, the repertoire was profiled, and TCRdb retains in-frame clones only, with some absent. The table has 240,000 or so clones, 82% seen once. About this clone itself: The target antigen is unknown.

Study-wide findings and caveats: In a later analysis, a genetic analysis reported fewer productive-TCR N-insertions in an Asian-associated ancestry cluster than the cohort average.

The CDR3 consists of 15 residues. V dropped 0 bases and J dropped 7; count of bases not matched to a gene: 4. Germline V gene sequence: CDR1 LGHNA, CDR2 YSLEER. This TCR came from a woman between 40 and 55 years old in good health and CMV-seropositive. V usage is TRBV4-3 and J usage is TRBJ2-7, with TRBD2 matching 12 bases. The sample comprised PBMCs. The DNA for the CDR3 is TGCGCCAGCAGCCAAGATCTAGCGGGGGGGAGGGAGCAGTACTTC. Translating gives CASSQDLAGGREQYF.